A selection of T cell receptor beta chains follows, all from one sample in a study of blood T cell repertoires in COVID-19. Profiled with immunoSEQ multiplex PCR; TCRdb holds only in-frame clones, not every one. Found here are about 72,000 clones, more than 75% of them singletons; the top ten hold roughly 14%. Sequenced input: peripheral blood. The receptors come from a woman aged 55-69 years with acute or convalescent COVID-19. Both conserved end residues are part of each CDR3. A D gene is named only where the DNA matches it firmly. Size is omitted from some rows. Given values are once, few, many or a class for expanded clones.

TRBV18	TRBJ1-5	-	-	CASSPGQSNQPQHF	TGTGCCAGCTCACCAGGACAAAGCAATCAGCCCCAGCATTTT
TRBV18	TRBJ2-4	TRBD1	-	CASSPTGGPQNIQYF	TGTGCCAGCTCACCGACAGGGGGGCCTCAAAACATTCAGTACTTC
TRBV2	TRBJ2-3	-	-	CASNGQGLGTDTQYF	TGTGCCAGTAACGGTCAGGGGTTAGGGACAGATACGCAGTATTTT
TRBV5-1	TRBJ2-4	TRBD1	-	CASSAGQGSLSFSIQYF	TGCGCCAGCAGCGCCGGACAGGGAAGTTTGAGTTTTAGCATTCAGTACTTC
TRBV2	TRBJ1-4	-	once	CASSARNSLNEKLFF	TGTGCCAGCAGTGCTCGAAACAGCTTAAATGAAAAACTGTTTTTT
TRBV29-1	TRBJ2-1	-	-	CSVVYRGQYDEQFF	TGCAGCGTGGTCTACCGCGGACAGTATGATGAGCAGTTCTTC
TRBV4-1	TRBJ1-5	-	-	CASSRTALRGSNQPQHF	TGCGCCAGCAGCCGCACCGCCCTAAGGGGAAGCAATCAGCCCCAGCATTTT
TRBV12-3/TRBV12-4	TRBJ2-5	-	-	CASSWGGETQYF	TGTGCCAGCAGTTGGGGGGGCGAGACCCAGTACTTC
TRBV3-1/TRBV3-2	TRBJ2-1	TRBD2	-	CASSQDWTRQFF	TGTGCCAGCAGCCAAGATTGGACTAGACAGTTCTTC
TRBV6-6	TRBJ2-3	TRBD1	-	CASSYLTGAQQYF	TGTGCCAGCAGTTATCTCACAGGGGCCCAACAGTATTTT
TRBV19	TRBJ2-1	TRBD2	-	CASSIRPAGGLGRKNEQFF	TGTGCCAGTAGTATCAGGCCAGCGGGGGGTCTTGGGAGAAAGAATGAGCAGTTCTTC
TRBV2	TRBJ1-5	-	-	CASSEWGRNSNQPQHF	TGTGCCAGCAGTGAATGGGGGAGGAATAGCAATCAGCCCCAGCATTTT
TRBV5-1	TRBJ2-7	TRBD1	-	CASSLAGQGISYEQYF	TGCGCCAGCAGCTTGGCCGGACAGGGGATCTCCTACGAGCAGTACTTC
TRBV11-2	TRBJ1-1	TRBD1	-	CASSDRENTEAFF	TGTGCCAGCAGCGACAGGGAGAACACTGAAGCTTTCTTT
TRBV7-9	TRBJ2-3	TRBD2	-	CASSLVGTSREDTQYF	TGTGCCAGCAGCTTAGTGGGGACTAGCCGTGAAGATACGCAGTATTTT
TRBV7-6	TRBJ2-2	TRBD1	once	CASSEIQGLGTGELFF	TGTGCCAGCAGCGAGATACAGGGGTTGGGCACCGGGGAGCTGTTTTTT
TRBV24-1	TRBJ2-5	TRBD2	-	CATSDPLAGGQETQYF	TGTGCCACCAGTGATCCCCTAGCGGGGGGCCAAGAGACCCAGTACTTC
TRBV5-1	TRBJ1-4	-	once	CASSFNLPGTNEKLFF	TGCGCCAGCAGCTTTAATCTGCCAGGGACTAATGAAAAACTGTTTTTT
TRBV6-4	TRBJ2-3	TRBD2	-	CASSGTSGGPDTQYF	TGTGCCAGCAGTGGGACTAGCGGGGGACCGGATACGCAGTATTTT
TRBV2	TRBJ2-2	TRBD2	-	CASRGLAANTGELFF	TGTGCCAGCAGGGGACTAGCGGCGAACACCGGGGAGCTGTTTTTT
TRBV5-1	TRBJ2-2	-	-	CASSKTGWSGTGELFF	TGCGCCAGCAGCAAAACAGGGTGGAGCGGCACCGGGGAGCTGTTTTTT
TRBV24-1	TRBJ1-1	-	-	CATTQEYRVPTEAFF	TGTGCCACCACCCAAGAGTACAGGGTCCCCACTGAAGCTTTCTTT
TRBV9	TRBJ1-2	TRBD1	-	CASSVARGGYTF	TGTGCCAGCAGCGTAGCCAGGGGGGGCTACACCTTC
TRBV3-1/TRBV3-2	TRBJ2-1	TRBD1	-	CASSPGTEAYNEQFF	TGTGCCAGCAGCCCCGGGACAGAGGCTTACAATGAGCAGTTCTTC
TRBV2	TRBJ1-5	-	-	CASTGVTGGNQPQHF	TGTGCCAGCACTGGGGTGACAGGTGGCAATCAGCCCCAGCATTTT
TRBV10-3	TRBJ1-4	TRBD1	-	CAISRDRVDEKLFF	TGTGCCATCAGTCGGGACAGGGTTGATGAAAAACTGTTTTTT
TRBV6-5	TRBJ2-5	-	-	CASSYTAGAGTQYF	TGTGCCAGCAGTTACACGGCAGGGGCTGGGACCCAGTACTTC
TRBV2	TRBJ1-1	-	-	CASSPYRNTEAFF	TGTGCCAGCAGCCCTTACAGGAACACTGAAGCTTTCTTT
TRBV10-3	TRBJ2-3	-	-	CAISEPSRGTDTQYF	TGTGCCATCAGTGAGCCATCCAGGGGTACAGATACGCAGTATTTT
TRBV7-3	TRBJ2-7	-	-	CASSLTGGLSYEQYF	TGTGCCAGCAGCTTAACGGGTGGACTCTCCTACGAGCAGTACTTC
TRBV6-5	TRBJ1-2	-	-	CASSDSSRGANGYTF	TGTGCCAGCAGCGATTCCTCTCGGGGGGCGAATGGCTACACCTTC
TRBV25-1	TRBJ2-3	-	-	CASKPGGRDTQYF	TGTGCCAGTAAACCGGGGGGCCGAGATACGCAGTATTTT
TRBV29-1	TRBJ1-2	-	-	CSVAQGGGYTF	TGCAGCGTTGCCCAGGGCGGTGGCTACACCTTC
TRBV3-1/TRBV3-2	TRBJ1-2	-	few	CASSQQRGGGYTF	TGTGCCAGCAGCCAACAGCGGGGGGGTGGCTACACCTTC
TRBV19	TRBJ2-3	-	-	CASSPGTYDTQYF	TGTGCCAGTAGTCCCGGGACTTACGATACGCAGTATTTT
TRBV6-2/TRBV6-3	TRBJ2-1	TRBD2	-	CASSYSIPGGNEQFF	TGTGCCAGCAGTTACTCTATCCCGGGGGGGAATGAGCAGTTCTTC